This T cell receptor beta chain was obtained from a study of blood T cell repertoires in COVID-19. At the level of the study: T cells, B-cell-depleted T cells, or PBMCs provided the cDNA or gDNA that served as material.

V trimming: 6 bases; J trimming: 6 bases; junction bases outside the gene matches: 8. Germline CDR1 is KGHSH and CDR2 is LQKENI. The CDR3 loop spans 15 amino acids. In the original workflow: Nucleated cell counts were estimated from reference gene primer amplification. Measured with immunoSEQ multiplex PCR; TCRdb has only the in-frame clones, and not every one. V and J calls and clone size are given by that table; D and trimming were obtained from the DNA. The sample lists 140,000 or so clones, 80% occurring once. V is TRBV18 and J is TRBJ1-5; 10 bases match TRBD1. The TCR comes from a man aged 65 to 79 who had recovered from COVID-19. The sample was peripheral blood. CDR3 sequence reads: CASSAGTGVVQPQHF. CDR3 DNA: TGTGCCAGCTCCGCCGGGACAGGGGTGGTTCAGCCCCAGCATTTT.